Below, 22 T cell receptor beta chains from the same sample are listed, as sequenced in a study of cytomegalovirus exposure and HLA in healthy donors. Researchers ran the PCR with 60 Vbeta and 13 Jbeta primers. Method: immunoSEQ multiplex PCR; TCRdb's copy keeps in-frame clones and lacks some. Here the sample table reports 70,000 to 100,000 clones. What was sequenced was PBMCs. The receptors come from a girl aged 5-17 years in good health and CMV-seropositive.

V usage is TRBV4-3 and J usage is TRBJ2-1; TRBD2 aligns across 9 bases. J lost 5 bases, V lost 3 bases, and 11 bases had no gene match. The CDR3 totals 17 residues. Per the germline V gene, CDR1 is LGHNA and CDR2 is YSLEER. The DNA for the CDR3 is TGCGCCAGCAGCCAGACGCGGTCTAGCGGGGTAAACAATGAGCAGTTCTTC. Its protein product is CASSQTRSSGVNNEQFF.

The chain joins TRBV6-1 to TRBJ1-4; TRBD1 matches at 7 bases. The CDR3 totals 16 residues. With V trimmed by 2 bases and J by 8 bases, 11 bases remained unmatched. Germline V gene data show CDR1 as MNHNS and CDR2 as SASEGT. CDR3 coding DNA: TGTGCCAGCAGTGAATATCCAGGGGGATCCGGGGAAAAACTGTTTTTT. This sequence encodes CASSEYPGGSGEKLFF.

The chain recombines TRBV7-2 with TRBJ2-5, with a weak D call TRBD2 (5 bases). Germline lookup yields CDR1 SGHTA and CDR2 FQGNSA. CDR3 size: 14 residues. V lost 1 base and J lost 1, with 7 bases in between. This CDR3 is CASSLGGLQETQYF. CDR3 bases: TGTGCCAGCAGCTTAGGCGGGCTCCAAGAGACCCAGTACTTC.

This chain links TRBV15 with TRBJ2-5; 7 bases fit TRBD2. The CDR3 loop spans 17 amino acids. The germline V gene has CDR1 LNHNV and CDR2 YYDKDF (reference sequence). The V and J ends lost 0 bases and 4 bases, in that order; junction bases with no gene match: 11. The CDR3 DNA reads TGTGCCACCAGCAGAGACCTTGGACTAGTTGGGGCAGAGACCCAGTACTTC. This encodes CATSRDLGLVGAETQYF.

The chain carries TRBV5-1 and TRBJ2-7; D perhaps matches TRBD2 (6 bases). This CDR3 is 13 amino acids long. Germline V CDR1 and CDR2: SGHRS, YFSETQ. V was clipped by 3 bases and J by 2 bases, with 9 bases between them. The CDR3 region has the DNA TGCGCCAGCAGCTGGGCTAGCGCCTACGAGCAGTACTTC. As protein: CASSWASAYEQYF.

This CDR3 is CASSLFGESNQPQHF. In DNA, the CDR3 is TGCGCCAGCAGCTTGTTTGGGGAGAGCAATCAGCCCCAGCATTTT. The gene calls are TRBV5-1 and TRBJ1-5, with D uncertain. The CDR3 is 15 residues long. The germline CDR1 and CDR2 sequences are SGHRS and YFSETQ. V lost 1 base and J 1 base, leaving 9 bases between the germline ends.

V gene TRBV7-9 combines with J gene TRBJ1-2; TRBD1 agrees at 7 bases. CDR1 and CDR2 (germline): SEHNR, FQNEAQ (reference sequence). The trim removed 0 bases at V and 3 bases at J, leaving 1 base unmatched. The CDR3 is 14 amino acids. CDR3 nucleotide sequence: TGTGCCAGCAGCTTAGCCGGGACAGACTATGGCTACACCTTC. Its translation: CASSLAGTDYGYTF.

The V call is TRBV2, the J call TRBJ2-1, with TRBD2 matching 13 bases. This CDR3 comprises 19 residues. CDR1 is SNHLY and CDR2 is FYNNEI in the germline V gene. V was clipped by 4 bases and J by 0 bases; unmatched bases: 9. DNA for the CDR3: TGTGCCAGCAGTGGTAGACTAGCGGGGGGTCGAAGCTCCTACAATGAGCAGTTCTTC. Its translation is CASSGRLAGGRSSYNEQFF.

This chain joins TRBV13 and TRBJ2-3, with TRBD1 as a possible D gene (6 bases). The CDR3 is 12 amino acids. Looked up from germline, CDR1 is PRHDT and CDR2 is FYEKMQ (reference sequence). V gave up 5 bases and J gave up 7 bases, with 10 bases separating them. CDR3 sequence: CASSPGEYTQYF. DNA for the CDR3: TGTGCCAGCAGCCCAGGGGAATATACGCAGTATTTT. The full variable domain, its missing parts supplied by reference TRBV13 and TRBJ2-3, is AAGVIQSPRHLIKEKRETATLKCYPIPRHDTVYWYQQGPGQDPQFLISFYEKMQSDKGSIPDRFSAQQFSDYHSELNMSSLELGDSALYFCASSPGEYTQYFGPGTRLTVL.

The chain recombines TRBV27 with TRBJ2-6; perhaps TRBD1 as D (5 bases). Trimming stripped 5 bases from V and 4 bases from J, with 15 bases between. The CDR3 loop spans 16 amino acids. Germline assignment: CDR1 MNHEY and CDR2 SMNVEV (reference sequence). CDR3 in amino acids: CASSPLRDTGANVLTF. The CDR3 bases are TGTGCCAGCAGTCCCCTCAGGGATACCGGGGCCAACGTCCTGACTTTC. Variable domain in full (rest from reference TRBV27 and TRBJ2-6): EAQVTQNPRYLITVTGKKLTVTCSQNMNHEYMSWYRQDPGLGLRQIYYSMNVEVTDKGDVPEGYKVSRKEKRNFPLILESPSPNQTSLYFCASSPLRDTGANVLTFGAGSRLTVL.

This chain joins TRBV19 and TRBJ2-7, with 8 nucleotides matching TRBD1. CDR3 length equals 15 residues. The V segment lost 6 bases and the J segment 2 bases; nucleotides outside the gene matches: 9. Germline CDR1 and CDR2: LNHDA and SQIVND (reference sequence). The CDR3 DNA follows: TGTGCCAGTAGAGAAGACGACAGGGGCGCCTACGAGCAGTACTTC. Translating it yields CASREDDRGAYEQYF.

The V call is TRBV19, the J call TRBJ1-1, with unresolved D. The CDR3 covers 11 residues. V lost 7 bases and J 5 bases, leaving 8 bases between the germline ends. From germline, CDR1 is LNHDA and CDR2 SQIVND (reference sequence). CDR3 DNA sequence: TGTGCCAGTACGGCCGGGACTGAAGCTTTCTTT. Residues: CASTAGTEAFF. Full variable domain (remainder filled in from reference TRBV19 and TRBJ1-1): DGGITQSPKYLFRKEGQNVTLSCEQNLNHDAMYWYRQDPGQGLRLIYYSQIVNDFQKGDIAEGYSVSREKKESFPLTVTSAQKNPTAFYLCASTAGTEAFFGQGTRLTVV.

The gene calls are TRBV28 and TRBJ1-4, with TRBD1 as a possible D gene (5 bases). This CDR3 is 13 amino acids long. V lost 8 bases and J lost 4, with 11 bases in between. Per the germline V gene, CDR1 is MDHEN and CDR2 is SYDVKM. The CDR3 nucleotides are TGTGCCAGCCTAGGGGCGGTTAATGAAAAACTGTTTTTT. Translating gives CASLGAVNEKLFF.

The chain combines TRBV5-4 with TRBJ2-1; 7 positions agree with TRBD1. The V gene end was trimmed by 3 bases and the J gene end by 10 bases; junction bases not matched to a gene: 10. Germline values: CDR1 SGHNT, CDR2 YYREEE (reference sequence). The CDR3 is 14 amino acids. The DNA for the CDR3 is TGTGCCAGCAGCTCCTGGGACAGCCAAATGGAGCAGTTCTTC. Protein sequence: CASSSWDSQMEQFF.

The chain has TRBV18 and TRBJ2-7, with no clear D. The germline V gene encodes CDR1 KGHSH and CDR2 LQKENI. The CDR3 has 14 amino acids. With 3 bases removed from V and 2 bases from J, the gap between germline ends came to 11 bases. The CDR3 coding sequence is TGTGCCAGCTCACCTCTTCCGGTGGCCTACGAGCAGTACTTC. Translating gives CASSPLPVAYEQYF.

The rearrangement joins TRBV9 to TRBJ2-5, with TRBD2 matching 9 bases. Germline CDR1 SGDLS, CDR2 YYNGEE. This CDR3 is 15 amino acids long. The V gene end was trimmed by 3 bases and the J gene end by 4 bases; junction bases not matched to a gene: 7. This CDR3 is CASSALAGEGETQYF. The CDR3 nucleotides are TGTGCCAGCAGCGCCTTAGCGGGAGAAGGAGAGACCCAGTACTTC.

CDR3 nucleotide sequence: TGTGCCAGCTCACCATCGGGACAGGGAGACTATGGCTACACCTTC. Translation gives CASSPSGQGDYGYTF. J is TRBJ1-2 and V is TRBV18; 9 bases agree with TRBD1. V gave up 2 bases and J gave up 3 bases; unmatched junction bases: 4. This CDR3 contains 15 residues. From germline, CDR1 is KGHSH and CDR2 LQKENI.

V gene TRBV19 combines with J gene TRBJ1-1, with 8 nucleotides matching TRBD1. The CDR3 loop spans 15 amino acids. Losses at the gene ends were 5 bases for V and 3 bases for J; bases not matched to a gene: 8. Looked up from germline, CDR1 is LNHDA and CDR2 is SQIVND (reference sequence). The CDR3 region has the DNA TGTGCCAGTAGTCACTTGACAGGGGTGGACACTGAAGCTTTCTTT. Translating gives CASSHLTGVDTEAFF.

The CDR3 DNA sequence: TGTGCCAGCAGCTTGGAGACACGTTACAGCTCCTACAATGAGCAGTTCTTC. Its translation is CASSLETRYSSYNEQFF. J is TRBJ2-1 and V is TRBV5-4; D uncertain. The CDR3 is made up of 17 amino acids. Germline CDR1 is SGHNT and CDR2 is YYREEE (reference sequence). V was shortened by 0 bases and J by 0 bases, with 13 bases between the two germline ends.

This rearrangement joins TRBV7-9 to TRBJ1-1, with D perhaps matching TRBD1 (6 bases). This CDR3 region has 15 residues. Trimming took off 10 bases at V and 3 bases at J, with 21 bases between the two ends. CDR1 is SEHNR, CDR2 FQNEAQ, per germline (reference sequence). This CDR3 is CATQAHTGIDTEAFF. The CDR3 bases are TGTGCCACCCAGGCCCATACAGGGATCGACACTGAAGCTTTCTTT. The full variable domain, in which reference TRBV7-9 and TRBJ1-1 provide the parts outside the CDR3, is DTGVSQNPRHKITKRGQNVTFRCDPISEHNRLYWYRQTLGQGPEFLTYFQNEAQLEKSRLLSDRFSAERPKGSFSTLEIQRTEQGDSAMYLCATQAHTGIDTEAFFGQGTRLTVV.

The chain uses TRBV5-6 and TRBJ2-5; D not certain. CDR1 and CDR2 from the germline V gene are SGHDT and YYEEEE. V was cut by 3 bases and J by 4 bases, with 7 bases left in between. This CDR3 region has 12 residues. CDR3 bases: TGTGCCAGCAGCTATGGCACAGAGACCCAGTACTTC. It translates to CASSYGTETQYF.

V gene TRBV6-5 combines with J gene TRBJ2-3; D is unresolved. The CDR3 is made up of 16 amino acids. Germline V CDR1 and CDR2: MNHEY, SVGAGI. The V end lost 4 bases, the J end lost 4 bases, and 18 bases lay between the germline ends. The chain's CDR3 is CASSSPAIGGPDTQYF. The CDR3 bases are TGTGCCAGCAGTTCTCCGGCTATTGGTGGGCCAGATACGCAGTATTTT.